These 5 T cell receptor beta chains share one sample of origin, sequenced in a study of T cells after yellow fever vaccination. TCRdb redid the calling of the 5' RACE reads with MiXCR, one entry per CDR3 protein. The sample lists around 610,000 distinct CDR3 sequences, about 13% occurring once. Sample: PBMCs, taken on the day of the yellow fever booster vaccination. These receptors originate from a young man who received the YFV17D yellow fever vaccine.

This clonotype was picked up a small number of times. The chain combines TRBV15 with TRBJ2-1, with 10 bases fitting TRBD2. Germline lookup yields CDR1 LNHNV and CDR2 YYDKDF (reference sequence). The CDR3 loop spans 17 amino acids. V lost 4 bases to trimming and J lost 0 bases; unmatched junction nucleotides: 6. CDR3 DNA: TGTGCCACCAGCACAGAGCGGGAGGGTAGCTCCTACAATGAGCAGTTCTTC. It is translated as CATSTEREGSSYNEQFF. Using reference TRBV15 and TRBJ2-1 for the parts outside the CDR3, the full variable domain is DAMVIQNPRYQVTQFGKPVTLSCSQTLNHNVMYWYQQKSSQAPKLLFHYYDKDFNNEADTPDNFQSRRPNTSFCFLDIRSPGLGDTAMYLCATSTEREGSSYNEQFFGPGTRLTVL.

This clonotype turned up a few times. The chain joins TRBV9 to TRBJ2-5; 7 positions match TRBD1. The V gene end was trimmed by 4 bases and the J gene end by 2 bases; junction bases not matched to a gene: 11. CDR3 length: 16 amino acids. Germline values: CDR1 SGDLS, CDR2 YYNGEE. As DNA, the CDR3 is TGTGCCAGCAGCCCCTCTTGGACAGGATTACAAGAGACCCAGTACTTC. As protein: CASSPSWTGLQETQYF.

A few counts support this clonotype. The chain links TRBV12-3 or TRBV12-4 to TRBJ2-3; D ambiguous. This CDR3 contains 14 residues. The germline V and J ends were trimmed by 10 bases and 2 bases, with 16 bases remaining between them. CDR3 region: CATNRPHATDTQYF. CDR3 bases: TGTGCCACCAACAGACCGCACGCCACAGATACGCAGTATTTT.

The chain links TRBV7-2 to TRBJ2-7, with TRBD1 as a possible D gene (7 bases). With 0 bases removed from V and 6 bases from J, the gap between germline ends came to 18 bases. This CDR3 comprises 16 residues. From germline, CDR1 is SGHTA and CDR2 FQGNSA. CDR3 bases: TGTGCCAGCAGCTTAGCTGGGGGGACAGTGACCCTCGAGCAGTACTTC. Protein: CASSLAGGTVTLEQYF.

V usage is TRBV5-6 and J usage is TRBJ2-3, with TRBD1 matching over 8 bases. The CDR3 covers 13 residues. Per the germline V gene, CDR1 is SGHDT and CDR2 is YYEEEE. V lost 5 bases, J lost 5 bases, and 4 bases stayed unmatched. The CDR3: CASRGQDLDTQYF. The DNA of the CDR3 is TGTGCCAGCAGGGGACAGGATTTAGATACGCAGTATTTT.